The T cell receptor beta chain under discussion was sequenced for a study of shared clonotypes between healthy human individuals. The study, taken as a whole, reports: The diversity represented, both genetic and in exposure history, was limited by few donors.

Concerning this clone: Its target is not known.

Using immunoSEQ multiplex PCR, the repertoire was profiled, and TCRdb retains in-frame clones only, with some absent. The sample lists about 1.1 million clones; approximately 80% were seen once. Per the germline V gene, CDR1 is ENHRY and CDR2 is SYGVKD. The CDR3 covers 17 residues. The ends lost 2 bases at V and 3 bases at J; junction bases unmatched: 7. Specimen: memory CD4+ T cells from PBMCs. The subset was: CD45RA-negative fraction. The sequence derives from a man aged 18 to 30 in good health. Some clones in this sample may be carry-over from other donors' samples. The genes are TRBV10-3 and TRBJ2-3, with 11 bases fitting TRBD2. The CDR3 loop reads CAISEGIAGGGTDTQYF. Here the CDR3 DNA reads TGTGCCATCAGTGAGGGGATAGCGGGAGGGGGGACAGATACGCAGTATTTT.